This T cell receptor beta chain was profiled in a study of T cells after yellow fever vaccination (dated by TCRdb to the late 2010s). General notes on the study: Libraries from fractions with low cell numbers were prepared with the SMART-Seq v4 Ultra Low Input RNA kit. Bulk TCR alpha and beta repertoires were sequenced longitudinally to track T-cell clones before and after primary and booster YFV17D yellow fever vaccination. Two healthy male donors made up the cohort, one aged 18 to 30 years and the other aged 30 to 40 years. Bulk PBMC replicates and cell subsets were isolated from blood drawn at multiple timepoints before and after both primary and secondary immunization. The paper as a whole reports these results and caveats: A small share of clonotypes was detected in both CD4 and CD8 compartments, with the overlap likely arising from convergent recombination. After the booster, most of the clones that had expanded following primary vaccination were detected again (approximately 95% of CD4 and around 90% of CD8), which suggests that memory was broadly maintained. Only a couple of donors were included in the study, so the extent to which the findings can be generalized is limited. The secondary T-cell response was found to be weaker but faster than the primary response, with a peak reached on day 5 rather than on day 15. Computational filtering was required because FACS-sorted repertoires could contain abundant contaminating clonotypes from the bulk population.

According to the germline V gene (reference sequence), CDR1 reads SGHKS and CDR2 reads YYEKEE. The junction shows trimming of 4 bases on V and 3 bases on J, plus 13 bases between the germline ends. Inclusive of the bounding cysteine and phenylalanine, the CDR3 is 15 residues long. The sequence is cut down to CDR3 DNA, 45 bases in frame from base 1. Synthesis of TCR cDNA relied on 5'RACE template switching, a step that introduced a universal primer site along with unique molecular identifiers. Priming for cDNA synthesis came from both the TCR alpha and TCR beta constant segments. Libraries were amplified in two PCR steps, with sample barcodes and sequencing adapters added in the second step. Sequencing of libraries was done on Illumina HiSeq 2500 (2x100 bp) or NovaSeq (2x150 bp). The original pipeline was this. MIGEC was used to demultiplex reads and collapse the reads into UMI consensus sequences, and MiXCR was used for V(D)J alignment. Vaccine-responding clonotypes were defined with edgeR using replicate PBMC samples, requiring FDR below 0.01 and a log2 fold change above 5 up to day 15. Bulk clonotypes were assigned CD4 or CD8 identity according to which sequenced CD4 or CD8 repertoire held them at higher abundance. The public reads were run again by TCRdb, first through fastp at Q25 and then through MiXCR, and only productive beta chains were kept. All rows with the same CDR3 protein become a single entry with the most common DNA and genes. These V and J calls originate from TCRdb's pipeline instead of the authors' own analysis. For this sample there are about 400,000 distinct CDR3 sequences; about 6% appear just once. 15% of the sample belongs to the ten largest clones.

As regards this clonotype: The antigen it binds to is not known. No much larger clonotype is one base removed from it; base qualities were not supplied.

Taken with the paper, the label for treatment or condition translates to: live attenuated yellow fever vaccine strain. At each blood-draw timepoint, two biological replicates of bulk PBMCs were obtained. A standard Ficoll-Paque protocol was used to isolate PBMCs from peripheral blood. TriZol was used to extract RNA from bulk PBMCs, CD4 and CD8 fractions, and dextramer-positive and dextramer-negative fractions. The receptor was isolated from a man aged 30 to 39 who received the YFV17D yellow fever vaccine. The chain couples TRBV5-5 to TRBJ2-2, with the D gene uncertain. The sample was PBMCs, taken 5 days after the yellow fever booster vaccination. This receptor has the CDR3 CASSRISGYTGELFF. The DNA is as follows: TGTGCCAGCAGCCGGATTAGTGGATACACCGGGGAGCTGTTTTTT. The entire variable domain, with the stretches around the CDR3 drawn from the reference TRBV5-5 and TRBJ2-2 proteins, is DAGVTQSPTHLIKTRGQQVTLRCSPISGHKSVSWYQQVLGQGPQFIFQYYEKEERGRGNFPDRFSARQFPNYSSELNVNALLLGDSALYLCASSRISGYTGELFFGEGSRLTVL.